This TCR beta chain was profiled in a study of response to subunit inactivated influenza vaccine. Trimming cost V 0 bases and J 7 bases; bases outside gene matches: 5. Germline V gene lookup returns CDR1 LGHNA and CDR2 YNFKEQ. The CDR3 contains 15 residues. One entry per CDR3 protein, called by TCRdb with MiXCR from the RT-PCR reads. The sample records about 700,000 distinct CDR3 sequences, approximately 15% being singletons. The specimen was PBMCs from blood, collected 14 to 15 days before vaccination. This chain links TRBV4-2 with TRBJ1-5; 8 bases are shared with TRBD1. The TCR was taken from a man aged 50-59 years who received an inactivated influenza vaccine. CDR3 region: CASSQDRTGSQPQHF. The CDR3, as DNA: TGTGCCAGCAGCCAAGATCGGACAGGGTCACAGCCCCAGCATTTT.